Following are 13 T cell receptor beta chains from one sample sequenced in a study of a mutant IDH1 vaccine in newly diagnosed glioma. These TCRs are of unknown antigen specificity. Libraries were prepared by immunoSEQ multiplex PCR; TCRdb keeps only in-frame clonotypes and omits some of them. The sample shows tens of thousands of clones, roughly 85% of them seen only once. Time point: week 23, last vaccination. Topical imiquimod accompanied each vaccine dose, which consisted of 300 ug of mutant IDH1 20-mer peptide. The starting material was PBMCs, obtained from a glioma patient whose treatment included an IDH1 peptide vaccine. Every receptor here comes from a man aged 30 to 45 with glioma.

CDR3 DNA: TGCGCCAGCAGCTTGGATCGAGGATTGGGGTTATGGCGCACAGATACGCAGTATTTT. It codes for CASSLDRGLGLWRTDTQYF. J is TRBJ2-3 and V is TRBV5-1; D is ambiguous. The V gene's germline CDR1 is SGHRS and CDR2 YFSETQ. V was pared by 0 bases and J by 1 base, with 21 bases between. This CDR3 has 19 amino acids.

The chain combines TRBV7-8 with TRBJ2-5; TRBD2 might be the D (6 bases). The germline V gene has CDR1 SGHVS and CDR2 FQNEAQ. The V end lost 5 bases, the J end lost 1 base, and 11 bases lay between the germline ends. This CDR3 comprises 14 residues. This chain's CDR3 is CASSLRGFQETQYF. For the CDR3, the DNA is TGTGCCAGCAGCCTGCGGGGCTTCCAAGAGACCCAGTACTTC.

The chain uses TRBV4-1 and TRBJ1-5; D call uncertain. Trimming left V 1 base short and J 7 bases short, with 11 bases between. The germline gives CDR1 MGHRA, CDR2 YSYEKL. The CDR3 consists of 14 residues. The CDR3 spells CASSQVVGGQPQHF. DNA of the CDR3: TGCGCCAGCAGCCAAGTTGTAGGCGGACAGCCCCAGCATTTT.

In this sample, this clone turned up a few times. This sequence joins TRBV6-5 and TRBJ1-5, with D unresolved. This CDR3 has 15 residues. Germline loops: CDR1 MNHEY, CDR2 SVGAGI. V lost 6 bases to trimming and J lost 0 bases, with 12 bases between them. The CDR3 here is CASRPFVGSNQPQHF. The CDR3 DNA sequence: TGTGCCAGCAGGCCGTTCGTGGGTAGCAATCAGCCCCAGCATTTT.

The chain employs TRBV30 and TRBJ2-7, with D perhaps matching TRBD2 (6 bases). Trimming left V 8 bases short and J 2 bases short, with 13 bases between. CDR1 is GTSNPN, CDR2 SVGIG, per germline (reference sequence). This CDR3 comprises 12 residues. DNA of the CDR3: TGTGCCGTACGGGACTTTACCTACGAGCAGTACTTC. Translating it yields CAVRDFTYEQYF.

The chain employs TRBV19 and TRBJ2-5; tentative D call: TRBD2 (5 bases). The CDR3 runs to 14 residues. V shed 3 bases and J shed 2 bases, with 10 bases lying between them. CDR1 LNHDA and CDR2 SQIVND come from the germline V gene (reference sequence). In DNA, the CDR3 is TGTGCCAGTAGTATGCTCGGGATTCAAGAGACCCAGTACTTC. Amino acids: CASSMLGIQETQYF.

The rearrangement links TRBV5-1 to TRBJ1-6, with D tentatively TRBD1 (6 bases). The CDR3 loop spans 14 amino acids. Trimming pared 0 bases from V and 11 bases from J, leaving 12 bases between. CDR1 SGHRS and CDR2 YFSETQ come from the germline V gene. CDR3 in DNA: TGCGCCAGCAGCTTGGAGGGGGTCCCCGCACCCCTCCACTTT. Protein sequence: CASSLEGVPAPLHF.

The chain joins TRBV5-6 to TRBJ1-2; D call uncertain. CDR1 and CDR2 from the germline V gene are SGHDT and YYEEEE. The CDR3 loop spans 15 amino acids. Trimming removed 1 base from V and 1 base from J, with 11 bases in between. As DNA, the CDR3 is TGTGCCAGCAGCTTGAGCCCCGGGAATAACTATGGCTACACCTTC. It is translated as CASSLSPGNNYGYTF.

The V gene is TRBV2, the J gene TRBJ2-3; possible D gene TRBD1, 6 bases. Germline V gene sequence: CDR1 SNHLY, CDR2 FYNNEI. There are 14 residues in the CDR3. The germline V and J ends were trimmed by 2 bases and 7 bases, with 13 bases remaining between them. The CDR3 region is CASSEKLRGNTQYF. DNA of the CDR3: TGTGCCAGCAGTGAAAAACTCAGGGGCAATACGCAGTATTTT.

The gene calls are TRBV7-2 and TRBJ1-6; D gene unclear. Per the germline V gene, CDR1 is SGHTA and CDR2 is FQGNSA. The CDR3 has 13 residues. Trimming shortened V by 4 bases and J by 9 bases, and 10 bases separated the two germline ends. In nucleotides, the CDR3 is TGTGCCAGCAGCTCACAAACCCTTTCACCCCTCCACTTT. Translation: CASSSQTLSPLHF. Drawing the rest from reference TRBV7-2 and TRBJ1-6, the complete variable domain is GAGVSQSPSNKVTEKGKDVELRCDPISGHTALYWYRQSLGQGLEFLIYFQGNSAPDKSGLPSDRFSAERTGGSVSTLTIQRTQQEDSAVYLCASSSQTLSPLHFGNGTRLTVT.

V is TRBV27 and J is TRBJ2-7, with 10 bases identical to TRBD1. The CDR3 covers 15 residues. V lost 6 bases to trimming and J lost 3 bases; unmatched junction nucleotides: 8. The germline V gene has CDR1 MNHEY and CDR2 SMNVEV (reference sequence). CDR3 region: CASRIYRTGGYEQYF. The CDR3 nucleotides read TGTGCCAGCAGGATATATCGGACAGGGGGCTACGAGCAGTACTTC.

This sequence joins TRBV29-1 and TRBJ1-1, with no clear D. Germline CDR1 is SQVTM and CDR2 is ANQGSEA. With 6 bases removed from V and 4 bases from J, the gap between germline ends came to 15 bases. The CDR3 covers 13 residues. This CDR3 is CSVGDAEGTEAFF. In DNA form, the CDR3 reads TGCAGCGTCGGAGATGCCGAGGGCACTGAAGCTTTCTTT.

The chain links TRBV27 to TRBJ2-2; 10 bases line up with TRBD1. Looked up from germline, CDR1 is MNHEY and CDR2 is SMNVEV (reference sequence). CDR3 size: 16 residues. J was trimmed by 6 bases and V by 4 bases; bases with no gene match: 8. The CDR3 DNA reads as TGTGCCAGCAGTTCAGACCGGGACAGGGGAGCCGGGGAGCTGTTTTTT. Protein: CASSSDRDRGAGELFF.